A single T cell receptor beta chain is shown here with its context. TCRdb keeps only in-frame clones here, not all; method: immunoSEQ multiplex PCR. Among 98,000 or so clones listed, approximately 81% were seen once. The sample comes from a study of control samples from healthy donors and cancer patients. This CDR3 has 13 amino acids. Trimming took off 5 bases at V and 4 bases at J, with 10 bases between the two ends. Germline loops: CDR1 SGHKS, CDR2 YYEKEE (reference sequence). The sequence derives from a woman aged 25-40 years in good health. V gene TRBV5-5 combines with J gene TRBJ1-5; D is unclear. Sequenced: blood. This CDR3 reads CASRRHLNQPQHF. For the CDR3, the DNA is TGTGCCAGCAGAAGACACCTGAATCAGCCCCAGCATTTT.